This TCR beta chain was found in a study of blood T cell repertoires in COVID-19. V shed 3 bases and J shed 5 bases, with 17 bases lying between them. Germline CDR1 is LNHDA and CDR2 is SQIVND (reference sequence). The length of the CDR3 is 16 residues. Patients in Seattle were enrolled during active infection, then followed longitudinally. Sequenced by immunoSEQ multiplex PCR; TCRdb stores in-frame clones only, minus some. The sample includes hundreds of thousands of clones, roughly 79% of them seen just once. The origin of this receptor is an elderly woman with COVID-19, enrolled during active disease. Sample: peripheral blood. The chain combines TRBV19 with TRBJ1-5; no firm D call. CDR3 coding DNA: TGTGCCAGTAGTATGCGAAAGGTCCCGGGAGATCAGCCCCAGCATTTT. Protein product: CASSMRKVPGDQPQHF.